Listed here is a single TCR beta chain. The antigen is not known. This specimen comes from a study of T cells in Graves' hyperthyroidism and ophthalmopathy. Study results and limitations: Most expanded thyroid clonotypes above 0.001 also appeared in blood.

Amplification yielded TCR beta CDR3 regions, with RNA transcripts as the source. Researchers ran a first-round RT-PCR on the TCR CDR3 using the HTBI primer set. TCRdb reprocessed the multiplex PCR reads with MiXCR, giving one entry per CDR3 protein. The table has 350,000 to 500,000 distinct CDR3 sequences, approximately 15% seen once. Trimming removed 0 bases at V and 1 base at J, with 12 bases between. The germline V gene has CDR1 DFQATT and CDR2 SNEGSKA (reference sequence). The CDR3 spans 15 residues. Uncontrolled infection, other autoimmune disease, pregnancy or lactation excluded patients. Each 10 ml fresh peripheral blood draw supplied the PBMCs.

The clonotype was recovered from a young woman with Graves' hyperthyroidism. Sequences were obtained from blood. This chain connects TRBV20-1 to TRBJ2-5; D not certain. The CDR3 loop is CSARDVRPSQETQYF. The CDR3 coding sequence is TGCAGTGCTAGAGACGTACGCCCTTCCCAAGAGACCCAGTACTTC.